This entry lists 21 T cell receptor beta chains sequenced from one sample in a study of CD8 T cells in Susac syndrome. Roughly 0.45 to 1 ug RNA was reverse transcribed with random hexamers. TCRdb called the immunoSEQ multiplex PCR reads again in MiXCR, with one record for every CDR3 protein. This table holds 150,000 to 200,000 distinct CDR3 sequences, about 91% found once. The sample comprised CD4+ T cells from PBMCs. These receptors were collected from a human donor in good health.

The chain recombines TRBV5-1 with TRBJ2-7, with D unresolved. The V and J ends lost 4 bases and 2 bases respectively, with 7 bases between them. The V gene's germline CDR1 is SGHRS and CDR2 YFSETQ. The CDR3 covers 12 residues. The CDR3 DNA sequence: TGCGCCAGCAGCGTCCGACCCTACGAGCAGTACTTC. As protein: CASSVRPYEQYF.

J is TRBJ2-3 and V is TRBV28; D not certain. The CDR3 consists of 11 residues. Trimming stripped 4 bases from V and 10 bases from J, with 9 bases between. Germline V gene lookup returns CDR1 MDHEN and CDR2 SYDVKM. CDR3 bases: TGTGCCAGCAGTTCGTCCCCTCCGCAGTATTTT. Its protein product is CASSSSPPQYF.

V is TRBV5-6 and J is TRBJ2-7; 8 positions match TRBD1. V gave up 0 bases and J gave up 5 bases; unmatched junction bases: 1. This CDR3 is 13 amino acids long. Germline V lookup: CDR1 SGHDT, CDR2 YYEEEE. The DNA of the CDR3 is TGTGCCAGCAGCTTGGACAGGGGGAACGAGCAGTACTTC. Protein product: CASSLDRGNEQYF.

This chain joins TRBV2 and TRBJ2-2; unclear D gene. The germline gives CDR1 SNHLY, CDR2 FYNNEI. The CDR3 is made up of 15 amino acids. Trimming removed 1 base at V and 4 bases at J, with 10 bases between. The CDR3 nucleotides read TGTGCCAGCAGTGAAGGGACGCCCTCCACCGGGGAGCTGTTTTTT. Translation: CASSEGTPSTGELFF. Using reference TRBV2 and TRBJ2-2 for the parts outside the CDR3, the full variable domain is EPEVTQTPSHQVTQMGQEVILRCVPISNHLYFYWYRQILGQKVEFLVSFYNNEISEKSEIFDDQFSVERPDGSNFTLKIRSTKLEDSAMYFCASSEGTPSTGELFFGEGSRLTVL.

The chain recombines TRBV5-1 with TRBJ2-7; no reliable D call. This CDR3 is 14 amino acids long. CDR1 is SGHRS and CDR2 is YFSETQ in the germline V gene. The V and J ends lost 0 bases and 7 bases respectively, with 14 bases between them. The CDR3 DNA is TGCGCCAGCAGCTTGGGGACGCTTCTAGGGGAGCAGTACTTC. Protein product: CASSLGTLLGEQYF. Filled out from reference TRBV5-1 and TRBJ2-7, the complete variable domain reads KAGVTQTPRYLIKTRGQQVTLSCSPISGHRSVSWYQQTPGQGLQFLFEYFSETQRNKGNFPGRFSGRQFSNSRSEMNVSTLELGDSALYLCASSLGTLLGEQYFGPGTRLTVT.

The chain links TRBV18 to TRBJ2-5, with a weak D call TRBD2 (6 bases). V lost 3 bases and J 0 bases, leaving 17 bases between the germline ends. The CDR3 length is 17 residues. The germline V gene encodes CDR1 KGHSH and CDR2 LQKENI. CDR3 in DNA: TGTGCCAGCTCACCCGGGAGAGGGGCCGGGTACCAAGAGACCCAGTACTTC. Its translation: CASSPGRGAGYQETQYF.

The rearrangement joins TRBV4-2 to TRBJ2-1, with 14 positions matching TRBD2. This CDR3 is 22 amino acids long. V lost 7 bases, J lost 2 bases, and 22 bases stayed unmatched. The germline V gene encodes CDR1 LGHNA and CDR2 YNFKEQ. CDR3 loop: CASTRWGDYGTSGSGAYNEQFF. Written as DNA, the CDR3 is TGTGCCAGCACCCGATGGGGTGACTACGGGACTAGCGGGAGTGGGGCCTACAATGAGCAGTTCTTC.

The chain is built from TRBV20-1 and TRBJ2-6; no definite D call. Per germline, CDR1 DFQATT and CDR2 SNEGSKA (reference sequence). The CDR3 contains 15 residues. Trimming left V 3 bases short and J 4 bases short, with 13 bases between. CDR3 sequence (DNA): TGCAGTGCTAGGGCAGGCCTAGGGGGGGCCAACGTCCTGACTTTC. Encoded protein: CSARAGLGGANVLTF.

The chain has TRBV20-1 and TRBJ2-3; 8 bases line up with TRBD2. CDR3 length: 13 amino acids. The V segment lost 6 bases and the J segment 4 bases; nucleotides outside the gene matches: 6. Germline CDR1 DFQATT, CDR2 SNEGSKA (reference sequence). The CDR3 sequence is CSANGGGADTQYF. The CDR3 nucleotides read TGCAGTGCCAACGGGGGGGGAGCAGATACGCAGTATTTT.

The J gene is TRBJ1-5, the V gene TRBV28; D gene unclear. Germline V gives CDR1 MDHEN, CDR2 SYDVKM. The CDR3 has 12 amino acids. V was shortened by 1 base and J by 6 bases, with 4 bases between the two germline ends. This CDR3 is CASSLYRQPQHF. CDR3 coding DNA: TGTGCCAGCAGTTTATATCGTCAGCCCCAGCATTTT.

In DNA form, the CDR3 reads TGTGCCATCAGTGGGACAGGGGGCCCGGCCTACGAGCAGTACTTC. It translates to CAISGTGGPAYEQYF. The rearrangement joins TRBV10-3 to TRBJ2-7, with 11 bases identical to TRBD1. This CDR3 contains 15 residues. V shed 4 bases and J 2 bases; nucleotides not matched to a gene: 4. Germline CDR1 ENHRY, CDR2 SYGVKD.

This clonotype was picked up one time. This sequence joins TRBV6-5 and TRBJ2-1, with D possibly matching TRBD2 (7 bases). The CDR3 is 17 amino acids. CDR1 is MNHEY, CDR2 SVGAGI, per germline. V was clipped by 2 bases and J by 7 bases, with 21 bases between them. The CDR3 coding sequence is TGTGCCAGCAGTTACCACCTCGGGGGCGGGAGTAAGAATGAGCAGTTCTTC. This translates into CASSYHLGGGSKNEQFF.

The chain uses TRBV28 and TRBJ2-7; 7 positions match TRBD1. CDR3 size: 14 residues. V was pared by 4 bases and J by 3 bases, with 6 bases of the junction left unmatched. Germline V lookup: CDR1 MDHEN, CDR2 SYDVKM. The CDR3 DNA reads as TGTGCCAGCAGTTCAGGACAGGCCCTCTACGAGCAGTACTTC. Its translation is CASSSGQALYEQYF.

The chain recombines TRBV3-1 with TRBJ1-3; D is unresolved. This CDR3 has 13 amino acids. Germline-derived CDR1 and CDR2 are LGHDT and YNNKEL (reference sequence). The V end lost 1 base, the J end lost 9 bases, and 10 bases lay between the germline ends. The CDR3 loop is CASSQGTGSTIYF. The DNA for the CDR3 is TGTGCCAGCAGCCAAGGAACTGGCAGCACCATATATTTT.

This rearrangement joins TRBV10-3 to TRBJ1-3; D gene ambiguous. CDR3 size: 12 residues. The germline V gene has CDR1 ENHRY and CDR2 SYGVKD. The V end was cut by 10 bases, the J end by 0 bases, with 7 bases between. CDR3 in DNA: TGTGCCACGACTAGCTCTGGAAACACCATATATTTT. Protein: CATTSSGNTIYF.

Concerning this clonotype: One end of the junction does not line up with germline, which may come from a read error. The V and J genes are TRBV11-2 and TRBJ1-1; the D is unclear. The germline gives CDR1 SGHAT, CDR2 FQNNGV. This CDR3 has 14 residues. The CDR3 region has the DNA TGTGCCAACAGCTTAGGTCAGCCGAACACTGAAGCTTTCTTT. Its translation is CANSLGQPNTEAFF.

The chain recombines TRBV12-3 or TRBV12-4 with TRBJ1-1; 11 bases map to TRBD1. CDR3 length: 16 amino acids. Germline trimming cut 1 base from V and 6 bases from J; bases unmatched to any gene: 7. The CDR3 DNA reads as TGTGCCAGCAGTTTAGGGACAGGGGGCTTAGTGGCTGAAGCTTTCTTT. Residues: CASSLGTGGLVAEAFF.

V and J are TRBV5-1 and TRBJ2-7; D might be TRBD1 (5 bases). Germline assignment: CDR1 SGHRS and CDR2 YFSETQ. The V and J ends lost 0 bases and 0 bases respectively, with 13 bases between them. There are 16 residues in the CDR3. CDR3 nucleotide sequence: TGCGCCAGCAGCTTGGAGACAGAAGTCCTCTCCTACGAGCAGTACTTC. It specifies CASSLETEVLSYEQYF.

This clonotype was picked up one time. This rearrangement joins TRBV20-1 to TRBJ1-1, with D possibly TRBD1 on 6 matching bases. The CDR3 is 14 amino acids. Germline V lookup: CDR1 DFQATT, CDR2 SNEGSKA (reference sequence). Trimming took 3 bases from V and 0 from J, leaving 11 bases between them. The CDR3 coding sequence is TGCAGTGCTAGTTTGGGGGCCATGAACACTGAAGCTTTCTTT. Its translation is CSASLGAMNTEAFF.

The chain combines TRBV3-1 with TRBJ1-5; 7 bases are a match to TRBD1. J lost 1 base, V lost 2 bases, and 14 bases had no gene match. Germline V lookup: CDR1 LGHDT, CDR2 YNNKEL (reference sequence). CDR3 size: 19 residues. CDR3 sequence: CASSQRRQGGVKSNQPQHF. CDR3 DNA sequence: TGTGCCAGCAGCCAAAGGCGACAGGGAGGCGTGAAGAGCAATCAGCCCCAGCATTTT.

The CDR3 spells CASSSDRDRSTDTQYF. CDR3 coding DNA: TGTGCCAGCAGCTCTGACAGGGACCGAAGCACAGATACGCAGTATTTT. This chain joins TRBV7-8 and TRBJ2-3; 7 bases are shared with TRBD1. The CDR3 extends over 16 amino acids. Germline assignment: CDR1 SGHVS and CDR2 FQNEAQ. Trimming removed 4 bases from V and 0 bases from J; junction bases left unmatched: 7.